What follows describes a single T cell receptor beta chain. Its antigen is undetermined. The data were obtained in a study of T cells in localized non-small cell lung cancer. Here immunoSEQ multiplex PCR was the method, and the copy in TCRdb shows in-frame clones only, minus some. The sample carries tens of thousands of clones, 70% to 90% recorded once. V was shortened by 3 bases and J by 5 bases, with 11 bases between the two germline ends. The length of the CDR3 is 13 residues. CDR1 is SNHLY, CDR2 FYNNEI, per germline. The study, taken as a whole, reports: Heterogeneity is still possible, as just one tumor region was sequenced. Uninvolved adjacent lung had the highest recorded T cell clonality, with tumor below it. Patients showing higher blood T cell density tended to see longer overall survival. Within adjacent lung there appeared a median approximately 60 of the top 100 tumor clones.

The chain has TRBV2 and TRBJ2-7; possibly TRBD1 or TRBD2 for D (5 bases each). The sequencing used peripheral blood, collected before any cancer treatment. This TCR was sampled from a female donor at least 60 years old with stage I lung adenocarcinoma. The CDR3 DNA follows: TGTGCCAGCAGTGAGGGACCCCGGAACGAGCAGTACTTC. It yields the protein CASSEGPRNEQYF.